A selection of T cell receptor beta chains follows, all from one sample in a study of Graves' ophthalmopathy and Graves' hyperthyroidism. TCRdb independently ran MiXCR on the multiplex PCR reads; one entry per CDR3 protein. The table has almost 750,000 distinct CDR3 sequences, around 40% seen once. The sequenced sample was peripheral blood. Receptor source: an adult man with Graves' ophthalmopathy. CDR3s leave out the opening cysteine and the closing phenylalanine or tryptophan. Fields, in order: V gene, D gene, J gene, CDR3 protein. A D gene is named only where the DNA matches it firmly.

TRBV6-6	TRBD2	TRBJ2-7	ASSYRGVRYEQY
TRBV2	TRBD1	TRBJ1-2	ASGGRGKDGYT
TRBV7-9	.	TRBJ2-7	ASSLASLATYEQY
TRBV25-1	TRBD1	TRBJ1-6	ASSYGGQYNSPLH
TRBV7-2	.	TRBJ1-6	ASSRYQDNSPLH
TRBV20-1	.	TRBJ1-5	SASPVVGGQPQH
TRBV7-9	TRBD1	TRBJ1-1	ASRPSGQGIGGEAF
TRBV13	.	TRBJ2-2	ASSLVGQSNTGELF
TRBV2	.	TRBJ1-2	ASSFRHQGGPHYT
TRBV10-2	.	TRBJ2-7	ASGGLSSRSYEQY
TRBV5-6	.	TRBJ1-1	ASFGRGDEAF
TRBV6-5	TRBD1	TRBJ1-4	ASSEEGTGGEKLF
TRBV7-9	.	TRBJ2-5	ASSFGGALKSQETQY
TRBV29-1	TRBD1	TRBJ1-2	SVDSRGQGIYGYT
TRBV7-9	.	TRBJ2-5	ASSLAGVRETQY
TRBV2	.	TRBJ2-5	AWSVNRKETQY
TRBV7-2	.	TRBJ1-1	ASTHPGGLGGTEAF
TRBV10-3	.	TRBJ1-2	ASSYLGYGYT
TRBV5-4	.	TRBJ2-6	AVPSGANVLT
TRBV4-1	.	TRBJ2-7	ASSQVGGLEQY
TRBV29-1	TRBD2	TRBJ2-2	SVIDGLAGGLNTGELF
TRBV15	TRBD1	TRBJ2-5	ATSSRDRAS
TRBV19	.	TRBJ1-4	ASRNPGTQTEKLF
TRBV29-1	.	TRBJ2-7	SVEDNETYEQY
TRBV10-3	TRBD1	TRBJ1-4	AISAASGTGREKLF
TRBV9	TRBD1	TRBJ1-2	ASSVPGGKYGYT
TRBV25-1	.	TRBJ2-7	ASRQRDEQY
TRBV5-5	.	TRBJ1-5	ASSLGSTLYSNQPQH
TRBV20-1	.	TRBJ1-1	SARDFQTRGADTEAF
TRBV20-1	.	TRBJ2-7	SASPQGGSSYEQY
TRBV7-9	TRBD2	TRBJ2-7	ASSQVASGTYEQY
TRBV10-3	TRBD1	TRBJ2-7	ASSTGQLTAHEQY
TRBV7-2	.	TRBJ1-5	ASSLESDSNQPQH
TRBV7-8	.	TRBJ2-5	ASRPSGEQETQY
TRBV7-9	.	TRBJ1-4	ASSSFDAGRLF
TRBV20-1	.	TRBJ2-6	SALQGSGANVLT
TRBV11-2	.	TRBJ2-7	ASSLGDRPYEQY
TRBV19	.	TRBJ2-7	ASSIAAFTYEQY
TRBV30	TRBD1	TRBJ1-2	AWSEQGPYGYT
TRBV7-3	.	TRBJ2-7	ASSDRYGQY
TRBV9	.	TRBJ1-1	ASSPAGGDTEAF
TRBV20-1	TRBD1	TRBJ2-7	SARDLGQGTSYEQY
TRBV12-3/TRBV12-4	.	TRBJ1-5	ASTATGGRNQPQH
TRBV2	.	TRBJ1-5	ASSDNGQGNQPQH
TRBV10-3	TRBD1	TRBJ1-3	AISGTGNLDSGNTIY
TRBV2	TRBD1	TRBJ1-5	ASSEGAGTGVQPQH
TRBV9	.	TRBJ1-6	ASSADRRDSPLH
TRBV6-5	TRBD2	TRBJ2-7	ASSRLAGGFEQY
TRBV15	TRBD1	TRBJ1-1	ATSRNTGAPNTEAF
TRBV7-9	.	TRBJ1-1	ASSPSQGITEAF
TRBV11-1	TRBD1	TRBJ2-7	ASSGPGTGNYEQY
TRBV7-9	TRBD1	TRBJ2-2	ASSRGTGKTGELF
TRBV7-9	.	TRBJ1-4	ASSSYSGRGEKLF
TRBV20-1	.	TRBJ1-5	SVSGGGTGNQPQH
TRBV7-3	TRBD1	TRBJ2-5	ASSQQGPRETQY
TRBV9	TRBD2	TRBJ2-3	ASSPVLAGLSDTQY
TRBV7-2	TRBD2	TRBJ2-7	ASSHVGTLGLAGATYEQY